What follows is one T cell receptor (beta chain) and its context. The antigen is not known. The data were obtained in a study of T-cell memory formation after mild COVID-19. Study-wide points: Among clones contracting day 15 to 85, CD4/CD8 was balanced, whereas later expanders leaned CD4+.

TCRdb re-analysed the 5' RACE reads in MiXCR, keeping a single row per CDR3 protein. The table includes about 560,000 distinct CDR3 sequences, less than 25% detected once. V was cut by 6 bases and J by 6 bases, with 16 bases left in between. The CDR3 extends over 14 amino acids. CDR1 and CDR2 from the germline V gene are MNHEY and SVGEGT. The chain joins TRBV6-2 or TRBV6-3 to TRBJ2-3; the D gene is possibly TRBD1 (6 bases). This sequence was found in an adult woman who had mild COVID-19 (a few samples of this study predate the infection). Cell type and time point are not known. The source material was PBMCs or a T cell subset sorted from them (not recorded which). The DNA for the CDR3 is TGTGCCAGCAGGAATACAGGGAAGGGGGATACGCAGTATTTT. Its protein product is CASRNTGKGDTQYF.